This T cell receptor (beta chain) came from a study of radiotherapy plus CTLA-4 blockade in lung cancer. On this clone: What it binds is not known.

Libraries were prepared by immunoSEQ multiplex PCR; TCRdb keeps only in-frame clonotypes and omits some of them. The table shows some 77,000 clones, with 75% to 90% occurring only once. From germline, CDR1 is ENHRY and CDR2 SYGVKD. The CDR3 sequence is 15 residues long. V was cut by 5 bases and J by 3 bases, with 13 bases left in between. Study findings and constraints: Blood saw expansion of tumor-derived TCR clones after radiotherapy plus ipilimumab.

This chain connects TRBV10-3 to TRBJ2-2, with a weak D call TRBD1 (5 bases). This TCR was recovered from a human donor with non-small cell lung cancer who had a partial response to radiotherapy plus ipilimumab. Sequenced material: peripheral blood, taken from a patient treated with radiotherapy plus ipilimumab. The CDR3 here is CAISKRQRDTGELFF. The CDR3 DNA reads TGTGCCATCAGTAAGAGACAGAGAGACACCGGGGAGCTGTTTTTT.